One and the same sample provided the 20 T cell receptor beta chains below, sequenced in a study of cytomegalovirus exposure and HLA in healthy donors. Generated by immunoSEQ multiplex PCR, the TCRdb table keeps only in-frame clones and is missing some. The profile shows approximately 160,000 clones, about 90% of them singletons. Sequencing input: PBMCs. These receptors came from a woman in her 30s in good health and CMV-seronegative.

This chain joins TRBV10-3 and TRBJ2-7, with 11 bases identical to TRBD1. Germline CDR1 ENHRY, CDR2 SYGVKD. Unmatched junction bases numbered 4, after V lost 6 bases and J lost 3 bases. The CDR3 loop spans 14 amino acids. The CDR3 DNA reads TGTGCCATCAGCCCGGGGACAGGGGGCTACGAGCAGTACTTC. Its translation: CAISPGTGGYEQYF.

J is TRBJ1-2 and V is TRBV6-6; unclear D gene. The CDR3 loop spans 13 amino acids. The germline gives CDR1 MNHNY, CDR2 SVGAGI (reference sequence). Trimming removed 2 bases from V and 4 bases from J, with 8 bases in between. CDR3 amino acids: CASSYVRSYGYTF. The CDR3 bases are TGTGCCAGCAGTTACGTCAGGAGCTATGGCTACACCTTC.

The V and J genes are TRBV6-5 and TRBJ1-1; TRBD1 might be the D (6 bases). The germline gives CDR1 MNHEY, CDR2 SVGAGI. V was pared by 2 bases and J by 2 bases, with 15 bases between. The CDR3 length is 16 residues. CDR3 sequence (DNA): TGTGCCAGCAGTTACGAACAGGGTGTTAAAAACACTGAAGCTTTCTTT. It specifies CASSYEQGVKNTEAFF.

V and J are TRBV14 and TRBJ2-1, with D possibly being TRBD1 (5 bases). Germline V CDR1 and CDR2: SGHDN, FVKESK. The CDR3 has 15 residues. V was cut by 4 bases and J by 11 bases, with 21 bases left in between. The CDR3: CASSPPILGGAKQFF. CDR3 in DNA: TGTGCCAGCAGCCCACCGATTCTGGGTGGGGCAAAGCAGTTCTTC.

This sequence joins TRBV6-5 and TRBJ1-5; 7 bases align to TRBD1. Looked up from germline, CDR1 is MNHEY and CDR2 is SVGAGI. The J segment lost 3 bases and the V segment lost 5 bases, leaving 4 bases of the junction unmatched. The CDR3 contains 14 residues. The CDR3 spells CASSHRGYNQPQHF. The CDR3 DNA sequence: TGTGCCAGCAGTCACAGGGGTTACAATCAGCCCCAGCATTTT.

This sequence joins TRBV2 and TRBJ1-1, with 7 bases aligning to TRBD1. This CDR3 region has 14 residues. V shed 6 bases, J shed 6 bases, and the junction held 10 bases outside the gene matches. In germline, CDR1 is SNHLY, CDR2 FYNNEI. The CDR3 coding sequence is TGTGCCAGCAGGGAGACAGGGAAGAGGGCTGAAGCTTTCTTT. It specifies CASRETGKRAEAFF.

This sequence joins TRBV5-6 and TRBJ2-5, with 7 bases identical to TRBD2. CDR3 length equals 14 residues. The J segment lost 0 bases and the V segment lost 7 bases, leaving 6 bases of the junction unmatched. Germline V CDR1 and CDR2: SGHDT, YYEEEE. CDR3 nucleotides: TGTGCCAGCGGCGACCGGGAGGACCAAGAGACCCAGTACTTC. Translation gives CASGDREDQETQYF. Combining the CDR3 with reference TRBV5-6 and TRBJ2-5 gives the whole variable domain DAGVTQSPTHLIKTRGQQVTLRCSPKSGHDTVSWYQQALGQGPQFIFQYYEEEERQRGNFPDRFSGHQFPNYSSELNVNALLLGDSALYLCASGDREDQETQYFGPGTRLLVL.

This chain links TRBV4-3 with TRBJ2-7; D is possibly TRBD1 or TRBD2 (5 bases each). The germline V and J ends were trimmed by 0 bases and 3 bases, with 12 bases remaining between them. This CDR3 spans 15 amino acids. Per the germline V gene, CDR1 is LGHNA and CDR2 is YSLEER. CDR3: CASSQDLGAGYEQYF. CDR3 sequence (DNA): TGCGCCAGCAGCCAAGATCTCGGGGCAGGCTACGAGCAGTACTTC.

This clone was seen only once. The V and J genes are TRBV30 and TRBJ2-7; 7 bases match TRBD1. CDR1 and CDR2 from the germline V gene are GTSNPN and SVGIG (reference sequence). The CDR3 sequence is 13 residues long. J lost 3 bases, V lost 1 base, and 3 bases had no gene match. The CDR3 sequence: CAWSEGQNYEQYF. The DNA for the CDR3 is TGTGCCTGGAGTGAGGGACAGAACTACGAGCAGTACTTC.

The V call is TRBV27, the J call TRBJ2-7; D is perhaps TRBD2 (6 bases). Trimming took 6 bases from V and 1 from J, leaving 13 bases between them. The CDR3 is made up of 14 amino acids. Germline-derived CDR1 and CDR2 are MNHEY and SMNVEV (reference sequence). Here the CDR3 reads CASSTGTGSYEQYF. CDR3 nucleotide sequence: TGTGCCAGCAGCACCGGGACTGGATCCTACGAGCAGTACTTC.

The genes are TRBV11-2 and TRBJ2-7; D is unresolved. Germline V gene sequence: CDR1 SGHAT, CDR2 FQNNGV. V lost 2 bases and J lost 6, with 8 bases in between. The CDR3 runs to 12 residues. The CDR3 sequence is CASSLTHSEQYF. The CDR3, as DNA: TGTGCCAGCAGCTTAACTCATAGCGAGCAGTACTTC.

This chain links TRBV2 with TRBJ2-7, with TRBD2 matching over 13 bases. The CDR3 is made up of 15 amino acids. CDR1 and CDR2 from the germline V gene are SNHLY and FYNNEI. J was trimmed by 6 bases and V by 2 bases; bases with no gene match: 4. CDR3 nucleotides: TGTGCCAGCAGTGAAACTAGCGGGGGGGCCTTCGAGCAGTACTTC. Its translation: CASSETSGGAFEQYF.

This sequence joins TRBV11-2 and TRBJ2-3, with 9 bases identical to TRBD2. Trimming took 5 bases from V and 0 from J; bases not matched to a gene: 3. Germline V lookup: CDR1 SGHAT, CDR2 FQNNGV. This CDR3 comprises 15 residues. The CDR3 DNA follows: TGTGCCAGCAGCCCTCTAGCGGGGAGCACAGATACGCAGTATTTT. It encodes CASSPLAGSTDTQYF.

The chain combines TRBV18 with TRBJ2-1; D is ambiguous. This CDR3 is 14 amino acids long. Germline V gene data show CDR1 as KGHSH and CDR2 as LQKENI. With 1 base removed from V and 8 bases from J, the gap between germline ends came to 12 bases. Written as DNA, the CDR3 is TGTGCCAGCTCACCACAGGTGGCGACGGATGAGCAGTTCTTC. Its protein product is CASSPQVATDEQFF.

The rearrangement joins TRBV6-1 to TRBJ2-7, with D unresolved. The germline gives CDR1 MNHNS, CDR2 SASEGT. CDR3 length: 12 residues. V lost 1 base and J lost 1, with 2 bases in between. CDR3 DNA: TGTGCCAGCAGTGAAGTGTCCTACGAGCAGTACTTC. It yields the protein CASSEVSYEQYF.

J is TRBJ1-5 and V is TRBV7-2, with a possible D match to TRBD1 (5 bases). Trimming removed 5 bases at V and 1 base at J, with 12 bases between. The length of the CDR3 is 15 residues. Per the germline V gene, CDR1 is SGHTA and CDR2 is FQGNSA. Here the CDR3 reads CASSPQVTSNQPQHF. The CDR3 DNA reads TGTGCCAGCAGCCCACAGGTGACGAGCAATCAGCCCCAGCATTTT.

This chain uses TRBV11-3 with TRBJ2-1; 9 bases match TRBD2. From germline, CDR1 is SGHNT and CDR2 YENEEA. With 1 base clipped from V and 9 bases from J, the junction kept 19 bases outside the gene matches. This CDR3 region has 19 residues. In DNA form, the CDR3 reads TGTGCCAGCAGCTTAGTCTTTGGAACCCAGGCGGGAGGGCCTGGTGAGCAGTTCTTC. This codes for CASSLVFGTQAGGPGEQFF.

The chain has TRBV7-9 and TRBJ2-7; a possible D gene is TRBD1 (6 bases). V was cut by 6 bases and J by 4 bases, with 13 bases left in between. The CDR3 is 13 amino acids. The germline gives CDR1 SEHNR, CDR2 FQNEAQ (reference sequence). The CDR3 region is CASRSGTTYEQYF. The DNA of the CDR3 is TGTGCCAGCAGGTCCGGGACAACTTACGAGCAGTACTTC.

The CDR3 DNA sequence: TGCAGTGCTTGGAGGAACACTGAAGCTTTCTTT. Translated: CSAWRNTEAFF. The chain carries TRBV20-1 and TRBJ1-1; no firm D call. There are 11 residues in the CDR3. CDR1 is DFQATT, CDR2 SNEGSKA, per germline (reference sequence). Trimming removed 5 bases at V and 1 base at J, with 5 bases between.

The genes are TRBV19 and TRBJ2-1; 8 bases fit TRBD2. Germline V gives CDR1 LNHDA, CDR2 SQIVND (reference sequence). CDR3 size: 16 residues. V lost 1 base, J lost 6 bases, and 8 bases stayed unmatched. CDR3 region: CASSIAWPSGGNEQFF. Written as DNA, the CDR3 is TGTGCCAGTAGTATAGCGTGGCCGAGCGGGGGCAATGAGCAGTTCTTC.